The clone carrying this TCR beta chain was observed many times. The sample comes from a study of Graves' ophthalmopathy and Graves' hyperthyroidism. Trimming removed 4 bases from V and 1 base from J, with 10 bases in between. The V gene's germline CDR1 is MGHRA and CDR2 YSYEKL. This CDR3 spans 14 amino acids. RNA served as the template for amplifying TCR beta CDR3 regions. The authors performed first-round RT-PCR with HTBI primers and then a second-round multiplex PCR. In TCRdb, the multiplex PCR reads were re-called with MiXCR into one record per CDR3 protein. The sample records some 380,000 distinct CDR3 sequences, 15% to 19% being singletons.

V usage is TRBV4-1 and J usage is TRBJ1-1, with TRBD1 as a possible D gene (6 bases). The TCR was taken from a woman between 18 and 30 years old with stable Graves' hyperthyroidism. The sample was peripheral blood. The CDR3 here is CASSLQTGNTEAFF. The CDR3 DNA sequence: TGCGCCAGCAGCCTTCAGACAGGGAACACTGAAGCTTTCTTT.